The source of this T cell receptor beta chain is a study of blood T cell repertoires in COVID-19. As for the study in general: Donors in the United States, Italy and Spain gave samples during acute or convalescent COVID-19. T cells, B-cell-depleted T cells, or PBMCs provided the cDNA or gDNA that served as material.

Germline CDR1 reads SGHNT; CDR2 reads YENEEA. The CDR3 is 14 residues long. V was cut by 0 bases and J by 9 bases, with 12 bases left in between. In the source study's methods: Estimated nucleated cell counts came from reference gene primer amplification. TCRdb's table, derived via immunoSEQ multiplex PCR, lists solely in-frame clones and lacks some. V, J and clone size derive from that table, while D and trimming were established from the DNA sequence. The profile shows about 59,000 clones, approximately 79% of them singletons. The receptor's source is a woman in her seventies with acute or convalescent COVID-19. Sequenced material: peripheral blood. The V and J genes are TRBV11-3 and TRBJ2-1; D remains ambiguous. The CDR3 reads CASSLDPHGFEQFF. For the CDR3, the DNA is TGTGCCAGCAGCTTAGATCCCCACGGGTTTGAGCAGTTCTTC.